This passage covers 9 T cell receptor beta chains from one sample sequenced in a study of blood T cell repertoires in COVID-19. Assay: immunoSEQ multiplex PCR; the TCRdb copy retains only in-frame clones and omits some. The data hold about 87,000 clones, with 75% observed a single time. The specimen was peripheral blood. These receptors all come from a woman aged 50 to 60 with acute or convalescent COVID-19.

The chain carries TRBV6-5 and TRBJ2-7, with 9 positions matching TRBD1. The CDR3 covers 14 residues. In germline, CDR1 is MNHEY, CDR2 SVGAGI. Trimming at V came to 9 bases and at J to 3 bases, leaving 9 bases not matched to a gene. The CDR3 region is CASIIGTGNYEQYF. CDR3 bases: TGTGCCAGTATTATCGGGACAGGGAACTACGAGCAGTACTTC.

This clone was counted only a few times. The chain joins TRBV6-5 to TRBJ1-2; D perhaps matches TRBD1 (6 bases). The V and J ends lost 7 bases and 4 bases respectively, with 16 bases between them. Germline V lookup: CDR1 MNHEY, CDR2 SVGAGI. The CDR3 sequence is 14 residues long. As DNA, the CDR3 is TGTGCCAGCACCGAGCGGGGGGCGAGCTATGGCTACACCTTC. This sequence encodes CASTERGASYGYTF.

This chain joins TRBV18 and TRBJ1-4; TRBD1 matches 7 bases. CDR1 and CDR2 (germline): KGHSH, LQKENI. This CDR3 is 14 amino acids long. V was pared by 5 bases and J by 3 bases, with 3 bases of the junction left unmatched. The CDR3 protein is CASSVDRSNEKLFF. The CDR3 DNA reads as TGTGCCAGCTCAGTGGACAGGTCTAATGAAAAACTGTTTTTT.

The CDR3 loop reads CASSTNGFHQPQHF. The CDR3 nucleotides read TGTGCCAGCAGTACTAACGGTTTCCATCAGCCCCAGCATTTT. The rearrangement uses TRBV6-5 and TRBJ1-5; unclear D gene. With 5 bases removed from V and 5 bases from J, the gap between germline ends came to 13 bases. Germline V CDR1 and CDR2: MNHEY, SVGAGI. The CDR3 consists of 14 residues.

The sample holds one count of this clone. The rearrangement links TRBV18 to TRBJ1-2; D is ambiguous. The germline CDR1 and CDR2 sequences are KGHSH and LQKENI. The V gene lost 6 bases and the J gene lost 4 bases, with 15 bases spanning the gap. The CDR3 has 14 residues. In DNA, the CDR3 is TGTGCCAGCTCGAACCAAGAGGGTACCTATGGCTACACCTTC. Its translation: CASSNQEGTYGYTF.

The CDR3 sequence: CASSVAPSYEQYF. The CDR3 nucleotides read TGTGCCAGCAGCGTAGCTCCCAGCTACGAGCAGTACTTC. The genes are TRBV9 and TRBJ2-7; D remains unclear. Germline CDR1 is SGDLS and CDR2 is YYNGEE. V was shortened by 0 bases and J by 3 bases, with 7 bases between the two germline ends. The length of the CDR3 is 13 residues.

The genes are TRBV5-3 and TRBJ2-4; D remains unclear. TRBV5-3 is labeled an ORF, and its function is uncertain. CDR3 length equals 15 residues. With 0 bases removed from V and 1 base from J, the gap between germline ends came to 8 bases. The CDR3 nucleotides are TGTGCCAGAAGCTTGGCCTTGGCCGCCAAAAACATTCAGTACTTC. Residues: CARSLALAAKNIQYF.

The rearrangement uses TRBV7-3 and TRBJ2-2; D perhaps matches TRBD1 (5 bases). The V gene lost 2 bases and the J gene lost 6 bases, with 13 bases spanning the gap. The CDR3 totals 15 residues. The germline V gene encodes CDR1 SGHTA and CDR2 FQGTGA. The DNA of the CDR3 is TGTGCCAGCAGCTTAGGCAGGGCCAGTGCCGGGGAGCTGTTTTTT. This translates into CASSLGRASAGELFF.

The chain combines TRBV4-1 with TRBJ2-4; the match to TRBD1 covers 7 bases. V lost 0 bases to trimming and J lost 0 bases; unmatched junction nucleotides: 8. The germline gives CDR1 MGHRA, CDR2 YSYEKL. CDR3 size: 18 residues. The CDR3 is CASSQESSGQSAKNIQYF. As DNA, the CDR3 is TGCGCCAGCAGCCAAGAAAGTTCGGGACAGTCAGCCAAAAACATTCAGTACTTC.